These T cell receptor beta chains were read from a single sample in a study of identical twins. Each CDR3 protein is one row after TCRdb ran MiXCR on the 5' RACE reads. Found here are 420,000 or so distinct CDR3 sequences, less than 20% of them singletons; the top ten hold around 12%. Sample: naive T cells sorted from blood. The receptors here all came from a man aged 50-59 years in good health. The conserved cysteine and the conserved F or W are not part of the CDR3 here.

SAHSVAKNIQY TRBV20-1
ASSFLAGGGTDTQY TRBV11-2
SARDGGGGELF TRBV20-1
ASSASLGATEAF TRBV5-6
ASKLRVTGELF TRBV12-3/TRBV12-4
ASSLARARENTEAF TRBV7-9
ASSPVAGNYNEQF TRBV18
ASSFSSGDRGNSPLH TRBV12-3/TRBV12-4
ASSLVAGGAGETQY TRBV5-1
SAKGGDFRHGYT TRBV20-1
ASSLWTTDTQY TRBV12-3/TRBV12-4
ASSQYRADTQY TRBV14
ASRPEGSNQPQH TRBV12-3/TRBV12-4
ASSYQQGYGNTIY TRBV5-5
ASSFGHLYEQY TRBV5-1
ASESRDFGGELF TRBV7-9
SVERPLNTEAF TRBV29-1
ASSLVLGTANNEQF TRBV7-8
ASSLGLAGLETQY TRBV12-3/TRBV12-4
ASSLGSNNEQF TRBV7-9
ASSGAGLAGIRGEQY TRBV7-6
ASSLSGQGGGYT TRBV7-9
ASSQTTSGRGNEQF TRBV5-1
ASSTRSGQTSSGANVLT TRBV27
ASVTGHLNTEAF TRBV25-1
ASSLGPGSGIGYGYT TRBV7-8
ASSLRAWQETQY TRBV7-9
ASSRGHTIY TRBV6-5
ASSRTGRPYEQY TRBV7-2
ATGTRYNEQF TRBV28
SAREGGPNTEAF TRBV20-1
ATGTSGTGDAGELF TRBV6-2/TRBV6-3
ASSVGLANEKLF TRBV9
SVPFSGNTIY TRBV20-1
ASSRTTQPNEQF TRBV12-3/TRBV12-4
ASSPGGIWGYT TRBV6-1
ASSKGLAGGLFYEQY TRBV5-1
ASRPTNYEQY TRBV28
SARDLRSYEQY TRBV20-1
ASSLLGGAAF TRBV4-1
SVEDPGGGRLGEQF TRBV29-1
ASKGHSGAYEQY TRBV12-3/TRBV12-4
ASSHVNEQF TRBV6-2/TRBV6-3
SARKGGNPYEQY TRBV20-1
SASPGIKNIQY TRBV20-1
ASSLDGIGGSYEQY TRBV7-9
ASSFLGQGGYNEQF TRBV28
ASSPWISTGVSYEQY TRBV5-1
ASSLALPLGPGANVLT TRBV7-8
ASSFSRDRGKYEQY TRBV7-2
ASSFRGGQETQY TRBV5-4
AISELSSGSINEQF TRBV10-3
ATSREVASGYQETQY TRBV15
ASSQEWGIGTSGTADTQY TRBV4-3
ASSLDRFTEAF TRBV7-2
ASSSQGFDEQF TRBV12-3/TRBV12-4
ASSQSGEQF TRBV3-1